A selection of T cell receptor beta chains follows, all from one sample in a study of PD-1 blockade in classical Hodgkin lymphoma. Generated by immunoSEQ multiplex PCR, the TCRdb table keeps only in-frame clones and is missing some. The data show fewer than 25,000 clones, with approximately 80% seen just once and around 7.2% held by the top ten. This specimen was peripheral blood mononuclear cells (PBMCs), taken before the fourth cycle of nivolumab. The receptors were sampled from a human donor with classical Hodgkin lymphoma. Both conserved end residues are part of each CDR3. A D gene is named only where the DNA matches it firmly. Clone size appears in some rows only: once, few, many, or a class for an expanded clone.

-,TRBJ1-3,TRBV2,TRBD1,CASSPTGGLGNTIYF,TGTGCCAGCAGTCCGACAGGGGGCCTAGGAAACACCATATATTTT
-,TRBJ2-2,TRBV5-4,-,CASSLTGSVAGELFF,TGTGCCAGCAGCTTGACGGGTTCGGTTGCCGGGGAGCTGTTTTTT
-,TRBJ2-7,TRBV9,-,CASSVRDGSYEQYF,TGTGCCAGCAGCGTCCGGGACGGCTCCTACGAGCAGTACTTC
few,TRBJ1-4,TRBV2,-,CASGLRTTNEKLFF,TGTGCCAGCGGACTCAGAACAACGAATGAAAAACTGTTTTTT
-,TRBJ2-7,TRBV28,-,CASSPLNREGQYF,TGTGCCAGCAGTCCTCTCAACAGGGAAGGGCAGTACTTC
few,TRBJ2-2,TRBV5-1,-,CASSVPAGELFF,TGCGCCAGCAGCGTTCCCGCCGGGGAGCTGTTTTTT
-,TRBJ1-1,TRBV10-3,-,CASRTGGMNTEAFF,TGTGCCTCCCGAACGGGGGGTATGAACACTGAAGCTTTCTTT
once,TRBJ2-4,TRBV7-8,-,CASSLVAGNSIQYF,TGTGCCAGCAGCTTAGTGGCAGGGAATAGCATTCAGTACTTC
few,TRBJ2-7,TRBV27,-,CASSLFPGLEQYF,TGTGCCAGCAGTTTATTCCCAGGGCTAGAGCAGTACTTC
-,TRBJ2-3,TRBV4-1,TRBD2,CASSQARGGAWYFKVTQYF,TGCGCCAGCAGCCAAGCTCGCGGGGGGGCTTGGTATTTCAAAGTTACGCAGTATTTT
-,TRBJ1-5,TRBV19,TRBD1,CASSIQGQINQPQHF,TGTGCCAGTAGTATCCAGGGACAGATCAATCAGCCCCAGCATTTT
-,TRBJ2-2,TRBV28,-,CASSLWLGELFF,TGTGCCAGCAGTTTATGGCTCGGGGAGCTGTTTTTT
once,TRBJ1-1,TRBV5-3,-,CARSPKEGMNTEAFF,TGTGCCAGAAGCCCGAAAGAGGGGATGAACACTGAAGCTTTCTTT
-,TRBJ2-1,TRBV30,-,CAWIHPGLFGDEQFF,TGTGCCTGGATCCACCCCGGGCTGTTCGGCGATGAGCAGTTCTTC
-,TRBJ2-7,TRBV18,-,CASSRGSQGLREQYF,TGTGCCAGCTCACGAGGATCACAGGGATTGAGAGAGCAGTACTTC
-,TRBJ2-7,TRBV10-3,TRBD2,CAISPGTSGRAWEQYF,TGTGCCATCAGCCCCGGGACTAGCGGGAGGGCGTGGGAGCAGTACTTC
-,TRBJ2-3,TRBV5-1,TRBD2,CASSLPTSGGTDTQYF,TGCGCCAGCAGCTTACCGACTAGCGGGGGCACAGATACGCAGTATTTT
-,TRBJ2-5,TRBV28,-,CASSYPRGIQETQYF,TGTGCCAGCAGTTACCCACGGGGGATCCAAGAGACCCAGTACTTC
-,TRBJ2-2,TRBV5-6,-,CASSLAAGTGELFF,TGTGCCAGCAGCTTGGCTGCAGGCACCGGGGAGCTGTTTTTT
-,TRBJ1-1,TRBV2,TRBD1,CASVVGTGGGTEAFF,TGTGCCAGCGTTGTGGGGACAGGGGGCGGGACTGAAGCTTTCTTT
-,TRBJ2-3,TRBV28,TRBD1,CASSSPGTGGVQADTQYF,TGTGCCAGCAGTAGCCCCGGGACAGGGGGGGTTCAGGCAGATACGCAGTATTTT
-,TRBJ2-5,TRBV27,-,CASGLKETQYF,TGTGCCAGCGGACTAAAAGAGACCCAGTACTTC
-,TRBJ1-5,TRBV28,-,CASRGINQPQHF,TGTGCCAGCAGGGGTATCAATCAGCCCCAGCATTTT
-,TRBJ2-1,TRBV28,TRBD2,CASWGGWNEQFF,TGTGCCAGCTGGGGGGGGTGGAATGAGCAGTTCTTC
-,TRBJ2-1,TRBV19,-,CASSPRALNEQFF,TGTGCCAGTAGTCCCCGAGCTCTTAATGAGCAGTTCTTC
-,TRBJ1-4,TRBV7-8,-,CASSGGPNEKLFF,TGTGCCAGCAGCGGCGGACCAAATGAAAAACTGTTTTTT
-,TRBJ1-1,TRBV7-9,TRBD1,CASSGQGTEAFF,TGTGCCAGCAGTGGACAGGGGACTGAAGCTTTCTTT
-,TRBJ1-2,TRBV7-2,TRBD1,CASSLRDRGHYGYTF,TGTGCCAGCAGCTTAAGGGACAGGGGACACTATGGCTACACCTTC
-,TRBJ2-7,TRBV28,-,CASSRGDIHEQYF,TGTGCCAGCAGTCGCGGGGACATCCACGAGCAGTACTTC
-,TRBJ2-2,TRBV5-8,-,CASSIGLGGAGELFF,TGTGCCAGCAGCATAGGGCTAGGAGGGGCCGGGGAGCTGTTTTTT
-,TRBJ2-7,TRBV7-8,TRBD1,CASSIGQGVGEQYF,TGTGCCAGCAGCATTGGACAGGGGGTGGGTGAGCAGTACTTC
-,TRBJ2-3,TRBV7-6,-,CASSLGLTDTQYF,TGTGCCAGCAGCTTAGGGTTAACAGATACGCAGTATTTT
-,TRBJ2-5,TRBV11-3,-,CASSFSRIKETQYF,TGTGCCAGCAGCTTCTCACGGATTAAAGAGACCCAGTACTTC
-,TRBJ2-5,TRBV27,TRBD1,CASSPGGARETQYF,TGTGCCAGCAGTCCAGGGGGCGCACGAGAGACCCAGTACTTC
-,TRBJ2-2,TRBV27,TRBD1,CASHGDRNTGELFF,TGTGCCAGCCATGGGGACAGGAACACCGGGGAGCTGTTTTTT
-,TRBJ2-1,TRBV6-6,TRBD2,CASRPELAGDYNEQFF,TGTGCCAGCAGACCGGAACTAGCGGGTGACTACAATGAGCAGTTCTTC
-,TRBJ2-7,TRBV28,TRBD2,CASSLRAADYSGQSYEQYF,TGTGCCAGCAGTTTAAGGGCAGCCGATTATAGCGGGCAATCCTACGAGCAGTACTTC
once,TRBJ2-7,TRBV4-2,TRBD2,CASSQTHEAPGLAGSYEQYF,TGTGCCAGCAGCCAGACCCATGAGGCGCCGGGACTAGCGGGATCCTACGAGCAGTACTTC
once,TRBJ2-5,TRBV4-3,-,CASSQGWRGGHETQYF,TGCGCCAGCAGCCAAGGATGGAGGGGGGGCCACGAGACCCAGTACTTC
-,TRBJ2-5,TRBV5-1,-,CASSIGKETQYF,TGCGCCAGCAGTATAGGGAAAGAGACCCAGTACTTC
-,TRBJ1-2,TRBV7-2,-,CASNIRRENYGYTF,TGTGCCAGCAACATCCGACGGGAGAACTATGGCTACACCTTC
-,TRBJ2-1,TRBV27,TRBD1,CASSQRTGFSYNEQFF,TGTGCCAGCAGTCAAAGGACAGGGTTTTCCTACAATGAGCAGTTCTTC
-,TRBJ1-2,TRBV5-1,TRBD1,CASSLGRQGIFASNYGYTF,TGCGCCAGCAGCTTAGGTAGACAGGGTATCTTTGCGTCTAACTATGGCTACACCTTC
once,TRBJ2-5,TRBV30,TRBD2,CAWNLAVFQETQYF,TGTGCCTGGAACCTAGCGGTTTTTCAAGAGACCCAGTACTTC
-,TRBJ2-5,TRBV6-4,-,CASSLAAGIVQETQYF,TGTGCCAGCAGCCTGGCTGCGGGAATCGTCCAAGAGACCCAGTACTTC
-,TRBJ2-7,TRBV29-1,-,CSVAQTFDEQYF,TGCAGCGTTGCACAGACCTTCGACGAGCAGTACTTC
-,TRBJ1-5,TRBV28,TRBD1,CASSPQGQGHNQPQHF,TGTGCCAGCAGTCCCCAAGGACAGGGCCACAATCAGCCCCAGCATTTT
-,TRBJ1-4,TRBV10-3,-,CAISENRDRKLFF,TGTGCCATCAGTGAAAACAGGGATAGAAAACTGTTTTTT
-,TRBJ1-5,TRBV6-6,-,CASRPTAGAGFSF,TGTGCCAGCAGGCCAACCGCCGGGGCCGGGTTTTCTTTT
-,TRBJ1-1,TRBV18,-,CASSPLPSDRNTEAFF,TGTGCCAGCTCACCTCTTCCATCGGACAGGAACACTGAAGCTTTCTTT